These 22 T cell receptor beta chains were all obtained from the same sample, sequenced in a study of blood T cell repertoires in COVID-19. Some clones are missing from TCRdb's copy, which holds only in-frame ones; the method was immunoSEQ multiplex PCR. The repertoire holds around 42,000 clones, with 88% as singletons. The specimen was peripheral blood. These receptors came from a human donor in a cohort sampled during active COVID-19.

The chain joins TRBV5-1 to TRBJ2-1, with 7 bases identical to TRBD2. This CDR3 is built from 16 residues. With 0 bases clipped from V and 7 bases from J, the junction kept 10 bases outside the gene matches. Germline V lookup: CDR1 SGHRS, CDR2 YFSETQ. The DNA for the CDR3 is TGCGCCAGCAGCTTGGACCTAGCGGCGTTTGGGAATGAGCAGTTCTTC. Its protein product is CASSLDLAAFGNEQFF.

V and J are TRBV2 and TRBJ2-7; 10 positions match TRBD1. Germline V CDR1 and CDR2: SNHLY, FYNNEI. Trimming cost V 8 bases and J 7 bases; bases outside gene matches: 8. The CDR3 covers 13 residues. In DNA form, the CDR3 reads TGTGCCAGCCTAAGACAGGGGGCGTGGGAGCAGTACTTC. Protein: CASLRQGAWEQYF.

This chain uses TRBV19 with TRBJ1-2, with 10 bases fitting TRBD1. CDR3 size: 15 residues. The V gene's germline CDR1 is LNHDA and CDR2 SQIVND (reference sequence). After removal of 5 bases from V and 4 bases from J, the junction contained 7 bases not matched to a gene. DNA of the CDR3: TGTGCCAGTAGTCCTGACAGGGGGCGGGCCTATGGCTACACCTTC. This sequence encodes CASSPDRGRAYGYTF.

As DNA, the CDR3 is TGTGCCAGCAGTTCGACTAGCTTTCACGAGCAGTACTTC. Translating it yields CASSSTSFHEQYF. The gene calls are TRBV28 and TRBJ2-7, with 7 bases that match TRBD2. Germline CDR1 is MDHEN and CDR2 is SYDVKM. This CDR3 spans 13 amino acids. The ends lost 4 bases at V and 5 bases at J; junction bases unmatched: 5.

The gene calls are TRBV27 and TRBJ1-5; D gene unclear. Deletions cut 7 bases from V and 1 base from J, with 8 bases between. Per germline, CDR1 MNHEY and CDR2 SMNVEV (reference sequence). CDR3 length: 13 amino acids. The CDR3 protein is CASMSGSNQPQHF. CDR3 sequence (DNA): TGTGCCAGCATGTCGGGGAGCAATCAGCCCCAGCATTTT.

The table lists this clone with a count of one. This chain connects TRBV9 to TRBJ2-1; TRBD2 agrees at 8 bases. The CDR3 covers 16 residues. Germline V lookup: CDR1 SGDLS, CDR2 YYNGEE. V gave up 0 bases and J gave up 5 bases; unmatched junction bases: 7. CDR3 loop: CASSVDLSGIHNEQFF. CDR3 DNA: TGTGCCAGCAGCGTAGACCTTAGCGGGATCCACAATGAGCAGTTCTTC.

The chain links TRBV5-1 to TRBJ1-1; no clear D gene. Germline V gives CDR1 SGHRS, CDR2 YFSETQ. This CDR3 has 15 residues. V lost 5 bases, J lost 1 base, and 15 bases lay in between. CDR3 loop: CASSLHGPENTEAFF. CDR3 DNA: TGCGCCAGCAGTCTTCACGGTCCCGAGAACACTGAAGCTTTCTTT.

This sequence joins TRBV12-3 or TRBV12-4 and TRBJ1-5, with D possibly being TRBD1 (5 bases). The CDR3 length is 12 residues. Trimming removed 7 bases from V and 7 bases from J, with 11 bases in between. This chain's CDR3 is CASNLDIQPQHF. The DNA for the CDR3 is TGTGCCAGCAATTTGGACATCCAGCCCCAGCATTTT.

This clone was found once. The chain employs TRBV9 and TRBJ2-5; maybe TRBD2 (6 bases). The V and J ends lost 4 bases and 1 base respectively, with 14 bases between them. Germline V gene sequence: CDR1 SGDLS, CDR2 YYNGEE. The CDR3 spans 15 residues. The CDR3: CASSPRAGSQETQYF. The CDR3 DNA sequence: TGTGCCAGCAGCCCCAGAGCGGGCAGCCAAGAGACCCAGTACTTC. Filled out from reference TRBV9 and TRBJ2-5, the complete variable domain reads DSGVTQTPKHLITATGQRVTLRCSPRSGDLSVYWYQQSLDQGLQFLIQYYNGEERAKGNILERFSAQQFPDLHSELNLSSLELGDSALYFCASSPRAGSQETQYFGPGTRLLVL.

The chain combines TRBV9 with TRBJ2-2; maybe TRBD2 (5 bases). The CDR3 contains 15 residues. The germline CDR1 and CDR2 sequences are SGDLS and YYNGEE. V was shortened by 0 bases and J by 1 base, with 7 bases between the two germline ends. CDR3 sequence (DNA): TGTGCCAGCAGCGTAGCACTAGTGAACACCGGGGAGCTGTTTTTT. It codes for CASSVALVNTGELFF.

The genes are TRBV6-5 and TRBJ1-2, with 8 positions matching TRBD1. The CDR3 totals 15 residues. The germline gives CDR1 MNHEY, CDR2 SVGAGI. The trim removed 8 bases at V and 8 bases at J, leaving 16 bases unmatched. CDR3 sequence (DNA): TGTGCCAGCGGCTCGGACAGGGCTAGACTTGAGGGCTACACCTTC. This codes for CASGSDRARLEGYTF.

The rearrangement uses TRBV10-3 and TRBJ2-7; 8 bases fit TRBD2. Germline V gene lookup returns CDR1 ENHRY and CDR2 SYGVKD. This CDR3 spans 16 amino acids. With 0 bases clipped from V and 1 base from J, the junction kept 5 bases outside the gene matches. CDR3 region: CAISESPGLVSYEQYF. CDR3 DNA sequence: TGTGCCATCAGTGAGTCGCCGGGACTAGTTTCCTACGAGCAGTACTTC.

The V call is TRBV28, the J call TRBJ2-3; 7 nucleotides align to TRBD2. The germline gives CDR1 MDHEN, CDR2 SYDVKM. The ends lost 2 bases at V and 5 bases at J; junction bases unmatched: 13. CDR3 size: 17 residues. The DNA of the CDR3 is TGTGCCAGCAGTTTACCCAGCGGGATAGCACCATTAGATACGCAGTATTTT. Translation gives CASSLPSGIAPLDTQYF.

This clone was seen a few times. The chain carries TRBV2 and TRBJ1-5; D possibly corresponds to TRBD1 (5 bases). From germline, CDR1 is SNHLY and CDR2 FYNNEI. The CDR3 is 14 amino acids. V was clipped by 1 base and J by 4 bases, with 8 bases between them. The CDR3 DNA reads TGTGCCAGCAGTGAAGGACAGACAAATCAGCCCCAGCATTTT. The encoded protein is CASSEGQTNQPQHF.

CDR3 loop: CASSYSGLANEQYF. The CDR3 bases are TGTGCCAGCAGTTACTCGGGCTTGGCGAACGAGCAGTACTTC. The chain has TRBV6-5 and TRBJ2-7; unclear D gene. V gave up 0 bases and J gave up 5 bases, with 11 bases separating them. The CDR3 length is 14 residues. From germline, CDR1 is MNHEY and CDR2 SVGAGI.

The chain has TRBV11-2 and TRBJ2-1, with TRBD2 as a possible D gene (6 bases). V was trimmed by 0 bases and J by 2 bases, leaving 14 bases between them. The CDR3 loop spans 17 amino acids. Germline CDR1 reads SGHAT; CDR2 reads FQNNGV. The CDR3 bases are TGTGCCAGCAGCTTAGATCACGGGAGCCACCCCTACAATGAGCAGTTCTTC. Amino acids: CASSLDHGSHPYNEQFF.

V is TRBV2 and J is TRBJ2-7; a weak D match, TRBD1 (6 bases). The CDR3 length is 16 residues. Germline CDR1 and CDR2: SNHLY and FYNNEI. V was cut by 6 bases and J by 2 bases, with 20 bases left in between. CDR3 region: CASRPSSGTTTYEQYF. The CDR3 bases are TGTGCCAGCAGGCCTAGCTCCGGGACAACGACCTACGAGCAGTACTTC.

The chain recombines TRBV3-1 (or the pseudogene TRBV3-2) with TRBJ1-2; 8 bases agree with TRBD1. The CDR3 is 15 amino acids. Germline loops: CDR1 LGHDT, CDR2 YNNKEL (reference sequence). Losses at the gene ends were 3 bases for V and 4 bases for J; bases not matched to a gene: 7. CDR3 DNA sequence: TGTGCCAGCAGCCAGACAGGACAGGGCCTCTATGGCTACACCTTC. This sequence encodes CASSQTGQGLYGYTF.

The V and J genes are TRBV11-2 and TRBJ2-7, with 9 bases fitting TRBD1. The trim removed 5 bases at V and 3 bases at J, leaving 8 bases unmatched. This CDR3 has 15 residues. Per germline, CDR1 SGHAT and CDR2 FQNNGV. The CDR3 region is CASSPTGGPYYEQYF. In DNA, the CDR3 is TGTGCCAGCAGCCCGACAGGGGGACCCTACTACGAGCAGTACTTC.

The chain employs TRBV6-2 or TRBV6-3 and TRBJ2-7; a possible D gene is TRBD1 (6 bases). The CDR3 spans 12 residues. Trimming removed 2 bases from V and 7 bases from J, with 9 bases in between. CDR1 is MNHEY and CDR2 is SVGEGT in the germline V gene. The DNA for the CDR3 is TGTGCCAGCAGTTACGGGACACCTGAGCAGTACTTC. It specifies CASSYGTPEQYF.

The chain uses TRBV5-1 and TRBJ2-3; 14 nucleotides match TRBD2. The CDR3 has 17 residues. The V gene end was trimmed by 2 bases and the J gene end by 2 bases; junction bases not matched to a gene: 4. The germline CDR1 and CDR2 sequences are SGHRS and YFSETQ. Here the CDR3 DNA reads TGCGCCAGCAGCTTAGGGACTAGCGGGAGTGTCACAGATACGCAGTATTTT. Translated, it gives CASSLGTSGSVTDTQYF.

The J gene is TRBJ2-7, the V gene TRBV27; TRBD2 matches 8 bases. CDR3 length equals 19 residues. The trim removed 4 bases at V and 5 bases at J, leaving 22 bases unmatched. Looked up from germline, CDR1 is MNHEY and CDR2 is SMNVEV (reference sequence). The CDR3 here is CASSSRSRGYAGGTHEQYF. As DNA, the CDR3 is TGTGCCAGCAGTTCCCGAAGTAGGGGGTACGCGGGGGGTACGCACGAGCAGTACTTC.